The 17 T cell receptor beta chains presented below share a single source sample, sequenced in a study of T cells after yellow fever vaccination. TCRdb itself ran the 5' RACE reads through MiXCR, one entry per CDR3 protein. The data contain over 300,000 distinct CDR3 sequences, around 6.8% of them seen just once; the ten biggest clones take up 15% to 20%. The specimen was PBMCs, collected around 45 days after the first yellow fever vaccination. These receptors came from a man between 18 and 35 years old who received the YFV17D yellow fever vaccine.

The rearrangement joins TRBV6-1 to TRBJ1-2; 7 nucleotides match TRBD1. Germline V gene sequence: CDR1 MNHNS, CDR2 SASEGT. The CDR3 has 15 amino acids. With V trimmed by 5 bases and J by 0 bases, 6 bases remained unmatched. The CDR3 nucleotides read TGTGCCAGCAGTCGGGACAGAACAACTAACTATGGCTACACCTTC. It is translated as CASSRDRTTNYGYTF.

The gene calls are TRBV14 and TRBJ1-2; D is ambiguous. The CDR3 runs 13 residues. Per germline, CDR1 SGHDN and CDR2 FVKESK. V lost 4 bases to trimming and J lost 7 bases, with 13 bases between them. CDR3 region: CASSLSDISGYTF. In DNA form, the CDR3 reads TGTGCCAGCAGCCTCTCTGACATTTCTGGCTACACCTTC.

This clonotype has a handful of counts. The J gene is TRBJ2-4, the V gene TRBV6-2 or TRBV6-3; 9 bases align to TRBD1. V shed 7 bases, J shed 8 bases, and the junction held 12 bases outside the gene matches. From germline, CDR1 is MNHEY and CDR2 SVGEGT. The CDR3 is 15 amino acids. CDR3 bases: TGTGCCAGCACTATCACCGGGACAGGGAGAGACATTCAGTACTTC. Translated: CASTITGTGRDIQYF.

The chain recombines TRBV4-3 with TRBJ2-7, with D possibly matching TRBD1 (6 bases). V lost 3 bases and J 0 bases, leaving 9 bases between the germline ends. Per the germline V gene, CDR1 is LGHNA and CDR2 is YSLEER. The CDR3 spans 14 residues. As DNA, the CDR3 is TGCGCCAGCAGCCAGTCACAGGGCTCCTACGAGCAGTACGTC. Its protein product is CASSQSQGSYEQYV.

This clonotype was counted ten times or more. CDR3: CASSFSVGDEQFF. CDR3 DNA: TGCGCCAGCAGCTTCTCGGTAGGCGATGAGCAGTTCTTC. This chain joins TRBV5-1 and TRBJ2-1; D is ambiguous. Trimming shortened V by 2 bases and J by 8 bases, and 11 bases separated the two germline ends. The CDR3 has 13 amino acids. CDR1 and CDR2 from the germline V gene are SGHRS and YFSETQ.

This clonotype was counted at least ten times. The chain links TRBV14 to TRBJ1-6, with a possible D match to TRBD1 (5 bases). The length of the CDR3 is 15 residues. V lost 6 bases to trimming and J lost 10 bases, with 19 bases between them. Germline V lookup: CDR1 SGHDN, CDR2 FVKESK. CDR3 amino acids: CASSYLFRGDSPLHF. The CDR3, as DNA: TGTGCCAGCAGTTACCTCTTTCGGGGCGACTCACCCCTCCACTTT.

This clonotype was recorded at least ten times. The V call is TRBV27, the J call TRBJ2-3, with TRBD1 identical over 7 bases. Losses at the gene ends were 5 bases for V and 1 base for J; bases not matched to a gene: 9. Germline CDR1 is MNHEY and CDR2 is SMNVEV (reference sequence). The CDR3 sequence is 16 residues long. The CDR3 loop reads CASSIPRDRGTDTQYF. DNA for the CDR3: TGTGCCAGCAGTATACCCCGGGACAGAGGCACAGATACGCAGTATTTT.

This clonotype was observed a few times. The gene calls are TRBV29-1 and TRBJ2-3; D is perhaps TRBD2 (5 bases). The CDR3 has 12 amino acids. Trimming pared 5 bases from V and 0 bases from J, leaving 6 bases between. The germline V gene encodes CDR1 SQVTM and CDR2 ANQGSEA. As DNA, the CDR3 is TGCAGCGTTTCGGGGAGCACAGATACGCAGTATTTT. This encodes CSVSGSTDTQYF.

The chain links TRBV30 to TRBJ2-4; D gene ambiguous. The V end was cut by 2 bases, the J end by 1 base, with 6 bases between. The germline V gene has CDR1 GTSNPN and CDR2 SVGIG (reference sequence). The CDR3 contains 13 residues. CDR3 in DNA: TGTGCCTGGAGTAGACTGGCCAAAAACATTCAGTACTTC. Protein: CAWSRLAKNIQYF.

This clonotype was picked up a small number of times. This chain links TRBV19 with TRBJ2-3; 7 bases match TRBD1. The CDR3 length is 13 residues. The trim removed 5 bases at V and 5 bases at J, leaving 4 bases unmatched. Germline values: CDR1 LNHDA, CDR2 SQIVND (reference sequence). The CDR3 DNA sequence: TGTGCCAGTAGTCCTACAGGGGTAGATACGCAGTATTTT. Amino acid sequence: CASSPTGVDTQYF.

This clonotype was counted ten times or more. The chain has TRBV3-1 and TRBJ2-7; D unresolved. Germline V lookup: CDR1 LGHDT, CDR2 YNNKEL (reference sequence). V was shortened by 1 base and J by 2 bases, with 12 bases between the two germline ends. CDR3 size: 15 residues. The CDR3 loop is CASSQGPPGPYEQYV. CDR3 DNA: TGTGCCAGCAGCCAAGGTCCACCCGGGCCCTACGAGCAGTACGTC.

This clonotype has just a few counts. The chain recombines TRBV20-1 with TRBJ1-2, with TRBD1 as a possible D gene (5 bases). Trimming took off 5 bases at V and 4 bases at J, with 17 bases between the two ends. The CDR3 runs 14 residues. Germline-derived CDR1 and CDR2 are DFQATT and SNEGSKA (reference sequence). The CDR3 here is CSAEVAGWVYGYTF. The DNA of the CDR3 is TGCAGTGCTGAGGTGGCAGGGTGGGTCTATGGCTACACCTTC.

This clonotype has a count of ten or more. The chain couples TRBV7-8 to TRBJ2-7, with D unresolved. Deletions cut 1 base from V and 4 bases from J, with 11 bases between. Per germline, CDR1 SGHVS and CDR2 FQNEAQ. This CDR3 has 14 amino acids. In DNA form, the CDR3 reads TGTGCCAGCAGCTTAGGACGAGTGAGTTACGAGCAGTACTTC. Protein sequence: CASSLGRVSYEQYF.

The rearrangement links TRBV7-2 to TRBJ2-3, with 8 bases identical to TRBD1. The trim removed 4 bases at V and 6 bases at J, leaving 9 bases unmatched. Germline values: CDR1 SGHTA, CDR2 FQGNSA. This CDR3 region has 15 residues. The CDR3 is CASSYFQNRGDTQYF. As DNA, the CDR3 is TGTGCCAGCAGCTACTTCCAAAACAGGGGGGATACGCAGTATTTT.

This clonotype was seen more than once but under ten times. The chain joins TRBV28 to TRBJ1-5; D unresolved. This CDR3 is built from 14 residues. V lost 5 bases and J 7 bases, leaving 15 bases between the germline ends. Germline-derived CDR1 and CDR2 are MDHEN and SYDVKM. As DNA, the CDR3 is TGTGCCAGCAGTCCCCAAGGACGGGGACAGCCCCAGCATTTT. The encoded protein is CASSPQGRGQPQHF.

The chain has TRBV5-6 and TRBJ1-1; perhaps TRBD1 as D (5 bases). The V gene lost 3 bases and the J gene lost 5 bases, with 14 bases spanning the gap. The CDR3 is made up of 14 amino acids. Germline V gene lookup returns CDR1 SGHDT and CDR2 YYEEEE. CDR3 region: CASSWDGTGTEAFF. The CDR3 DNA reads as TGTGCCAGCAGCTGGGACGGGACCGGGACTGAAGCTTTCTTT.

This clonotype was seen repeatedly, ten times or more. The rearrangement joins TRBV11-2 to TRBJ2-1; 12 bases map to TRBD1. CDR1 is SGHAT, CDR2 FQNNGV, per germline. V dropped 5 bases and J dropped 9; count of bases not matched to a gene: 14. The CDR3 is 17 amino acids. CDR3 coding DNA: TGTGCCAGCAGCCCACCCCTCCGGGACAGGGGGCGCTTTGAGCAGTTCTTC. Its protein product is CASSPPLRDRGRFEQFF.